Presented here are 25 T cell receptor beta chains from one specimen sequenced in a study of blood T cell repertoires in COVID-19. Generated by immunoSEQ multiplex PCR, the TCRdb table keeps only in-frame clones and is missing some. This repertoire shows around 150,000 clones, 85% to 90% found once; its top ten account for 2.5% to 3.5%. Sequencing used peripheral blood. These receptors were taken from a woman aged 55-69 years with active COVID-19.

This chain links TRBV6-2 or TRBV6-3 with TRBJ2-7; tentative D call: TRBD1 (7 bases). Per germline, CDR1 MNHEY and CDR2 SVGEGT. This CDR3 is built from 12 residues. V was pared by 2 bases and J by 12 bases, with 14 bases between. CDR3 sequence: CASSYPGTAGYF. The DNA for the CDR3 is TGTGCCAGCAGTTACCCAGGGACAGCGGGGTACTTC.

The J gene is TRBJ2-1, the V gene TRBV7-9; TRBD1 matches at 12 bases. This CDR3 region has 17 residues. CDR1 and CDR2 (germline): SEHNR, FQNEAQ (reference sequence). V lost 1 base to trimming and J lost 8 bases; unmatched junction nucleotides: 9. As DNA, the CDR3 is TGTGCCAGCAGCTTAGATCCGGGACAGGGGGCGTTGTATGAGCAGTTCTTC. Translated, it gives CASSLDPGQGALYEQFF.

The chain combines TRBV11-1 with TRBJ2-7, with D unresolved. CDR1 SGHAT and CDR2 FQDESV come from the germline V gene (reference sequence). Trimming stripped 4 bases from V and 3 bases from J, with 7 bases between. The CDR3 consists of 12 residues. The CDR3: CASSSTGYEQYF. The DNA of the CDR3 is TGTGCCAGCAGCTCGACTGGCTACGAGCAGTACTTC.

In this sample, this clone turned up once. The V call is TRBV6-2 or TRBV6-3, the J call TRBJ1-1; D gene uncertain. V gave up 4 bases and J gave up 2 bases, with 11 bases separating them. Per germline, CDR1 MNHEY and CDR2 SVGEGT. This CDR3 is 14 amino acids long. Written as DNA, the CDR3 is TGTGCCAGCAGTTCCCTTTGGCCCAACACTGAAGCTTTCTTT. Translated: CASSSLWPNTEAFF.

The V call is TRBV27, the J call TRBJ2-3; 7 nucleotides agree with TRBD1. CDR1 MNHEY and CDR2 SMNVEV come from the germline V gene (reference sequence). This CDR3 spans 15 amino acids. With 2 bases clipped from V and 8 bases from J, the junction kept 10 bases outside the gene matches. The CDR3 sequence is CASSLRGTAIRTQYF. The CDR3 nucleotides read TGTGCCAGCAGTTTAAGGGGGACAGCGATTCGTACGCAGTATTTT.

The V gene is TRBV3-1 (or the pseudogene TRBV3-2), the J gene TRBJ1-3; D unclear. Germline values: CDR1 LGHDT, CDR2 YNNKEL (reference sequence). Trimming stripped 4 bases from V and 0 bases from J, with 7 bases between. The CDR3 spans 14 residues. CDR3 amino acids: CASSLFSSGNTIYF. The CDR3 DNA reads TGTGCCAGCAGCCTCTTCAGCTCTGGAAACACCATATATTTT.

The V gene is TRBV7-9, the J gene TRBJ1-1; no clear D. Trimming cost V 5 bases and J 5 bases, with 12 bases left between them. This CDR3 comprises 13 residues. Germline V lookup: CDR1 SEHNR, CDR2 FQNEAQ (reference sequence). The CDR3 protein is CASSPSVPTEAFF. Written as DNA, the CDR3 is TGTGCCAGCAGCCCTTCGGTCCCGACTGAAGCTTTCTTT.

This chain links TRBV6-5 with TRBJ2-3, with D tentatively TRBD1 (6 bases). V lost 6 bases and J 1 base, leaving 17 bases between the germline ends. CDR3 length equals 16 residues. Germline loops: CDR1 MNHEY, CDR2 SVGAGI. The CDR3 loop reads CASSYKPGHRTDTQYF. In nucleotides, the CDR3 is TGTGCCAGCAGCTACAAGCCGGGACACCGCACAGATACGCAGTATTTT.

This clone came up a few times. The chain uses TRBV7-9 and TRBJ2-7, with TRBD1 identical over 7 bases. This CDR3 comprises 15 residues. Germline V gives CDR1 SEHNR, CDR2 FQNEAQ (reference sequence). V shed 5 bases, J shed 0 bases, and the junction held 7 bases outside the gene matches. The CDR3 nucleotides read TGTGCCAGCAGCCCATATGGACAGGCCTCCTACGAGCAGTACTTC. Protein sequence: CASSPYGQASYEQYF.

CDR3 sequence reads: CASSIAASGEWIGNEQFF. The CDR3 DNA sequence: TGTGCCAGTAGTATCGCGGCTAGCGGGGAGTGGATAGGGAATGAGCAGTTCTTC. V gene TRBV19 combines with J gene TRBJ2-1, with 9 bases that match TRBD2. Trimming cost V 3 bases and J 7 bases; bases outside gene matches: 16. Germline CDR1 reads LNHDA; CDR2 reads SQIVND (reference sequence). The CDR3 contains 18 residues.

The chain is built from TRBV4-2 and TRBJ2-3; D ambiguous. The V and J ends lost 2 bases and 1 base respectively, with 13 bases between them. Germline CDR1 LGHNA, CDR2 YNFKEQ. The CDR3 covers 16 residues. CDR3 sequence (DNA): TGTGCCAGCAGCCAATCTATCCAGGCCGGCACAGATACGCAGTATTTT. Amino acid sequence: CASSQSIQAGTDTQYF.

Points on this clone: Other DNA variants within this sample encode the same CDR3. The chain uses TRBV18 and TRBJ2-3; no clear D. V dropped 6 bases and J dropped 6 bases, with 7 bases sitting between them. This CDR3 comprises 11 residues. Germline V gene sequence: CDR1 KGHSH, CDR2 LQKENI. In DNA, the CDR3 is TGTGCCAGCTCCCCCGCGGATACGCAGTATTTT. Translating gives CASSPADTQYF.

This chain connects TRBV28 to TRBJ2-2; 10 nucleotides line up with TRBD2. V dropped 7 bases and J dropped 0; count of bases not matched to a gene: 8. There are 17 residues in the CDR3. CDR1 is MDHEN, CDR2 SYDVKM, per germline. Here the CDR3 DNA reads TGTGCCAGCAAAGGACTAGCGGCTGCCGCGAACACCGGGGAGCTGTTTTTT. Protein sequence: CASKGLAAAANTGELFF.

The rearrangement links TRBV5-4 to TRBJ2-3, with a possible D match to TRBD2 (5 bases). This CDR3 has 15 amino acids. The germline gives CDR1 SGHNT, CDR2 YYREEE (reference sequence). Trimming stripped 5 bases from V and 0 bases from J, with 13 bases between. For the CDR3, the DNA is TGTGCCAGCAGTAGACCGTCGGGGAGCACAGATACGCAGTATTTT. It codes for CASSRPSGSTDTQYF.

The chain carries TRBV24-1 and TRBJ2-4, with D tentatively TRBD2 (5 bases). Looked up from germline, CDR1 is KGHDR and CDR2 is SFDVKD. V lost 3 bases, J lost 0 bases, and 5 bases lay in between. The CDR3 is 14 amino acids. The CDR3 sequence is CATSDRGAKNIQYF. The DNA for the CDR3 is TGTGCCACCAGTGATCGGGGAGCCAAAAACATTCAGTACTTC.

The V call is TRBV6-5, the J call TRBJ1-4, with 7 bases aligning to TRBD1. Germline V gene lookup returns CDR1 MNHEY and CDR2 SVGAGI. The J segment lost 4 bases and the V segment lost 5 bases, leaving 4 bases of the junction unmatched. The CDR3 extends over 14 amino acids. CDR3 amino acids: CASSTGTVNEKLFF. In DNA, the CDR3 is TGTGCCAGCAGTACCGGGACAGTTAATGAAAAACTGTTTTTT.

The genes are TRBV18 and TRBJ2-5; D is undetermined. This CDR3 comprises 14 residues. V dropped 0 bases and J dropped 1 base, with 6 bases sitting between them. Germline V gives CDR1 KGHSH, CDR2 LQKENI. The CDR3 loop is CASSPPAFQETQYF. DNA for the CDR3: TGTGCCAGCTCACCACCTGCGTTCCAAGAGACCCAGTACTTC.

This chain links TRBV21-1 with TRBJ2-6; the D call in the table, TRBD1, was not verified against the DNA. TRBV21-1 is annotated as a pseudogene. CDR3 length equals 16 residues. The CDR3 is CASSMCARAGANVLTF. CDR3 nucleotide sequence: TGTGCCAGCAGCATGTGCGCCAGGGCTGGGGCCAACGTCCTGACTTTC.

The CDR3 loop is CASSPNGIRADTQYF. CDR3 sequence (DNA): TGTGCCAGCAGTCCGAACGGGATCCGAGCGGATACGCAGTATTTT. This chain joins TRBV27 and TRBJ2-3, with D possibly TRBD2 on 5 matching bases. Germline CDR1 MNHEY, CDR2 SMNVEV (reference sequence). The CDR3 loop spans 15 amino acids. V lost 5 bases, J lost 6 bases, and 18 bases lay in between.

The rearrangement uses TRBV3-1 (or the pseudogene TRBV3-2) and TRBJ2-2; TRBD2 matches at 9 bases. This CDR3 has 16 amino acids. V was clipped by 4 bases and J by 2 bases; unmatched bases: 5. CDR1 LGHDT and CDR2 YNNKEL come from the germline V gene (reference sequence). The CDR3 DNA sequence: TGTGCCAGCAGCCCTCATAGCGGGGGAAACACCGGGGAGCTGTTTTTT. Residues: CASSPHSGGNTGELFF.

V and J are TRBV24-1 and TRBJ2-1; TRBD2 matches at 9 bases. The CDR3 has 18 amino acids. The V gene's germline CDR1 is KGHDR and CDR2 SFDVKD. The V and J ends lost 3 bases and 4 bases, in that order; junction bases with no gene match: 12. Here the CDR3 reads CATSDPASLAGSYNEQFF. In DNA, the CDR3 is TGTGCCACCAGTGATCCTGCCTCCCTAGCGGGATCTTACAATGAGCAGTTCTTC.

V gene TRBV7-8 combines with J gene TRBJ2-7; tentatively, D is TRBD2 (5 bases). CDR3 size: 14 residues. Germline V lookup: CDR1 SGHVS, CDR2 FQNEAQ. Trimming left V 4 bases short and J 5 bases short, with 15 bases between. CDR3 in amino acids: CASSSHARDNEQYF. The CDR3 nucleotides read TGTGCCAGCAGCTCCCACGCCCGGGATAACGAGCAGTACTTC.

The rearrangement joins TRBV10-3 to TRBJ1-6; TRBD1 agrees at 7 bases. V lost 0 bases and J lost 7; bases outside the gene matches: 6. Germline V gene lookup returns CDR1 ENHRY and CDR2 SYGVKD. The CDR3 runs 16 residues. CDR3 protein: CAISESETGTNSPLHF. CDR3 sequence (DNA): TGTGCCATCAGTGAGTCGGAGACAGGGACCAATTCACCCCTCCACTTT.

The CDR3 is CASSYLAGSGELFF. CDR3 nucleotides: TGTGCCAGCAGTTATCTCGCGGGGTCCGGGGAGCTGTTTTTT. The chain couples TRBV6-2 or TRBV6-3 to TRBJ2-2; perhaps TRBD2 as D (6 bases). V lost 3 bases and J 6 bases, leaving 11 bases between the germline ends. The CDR3 has 14 residues. Germline CDR1 and CDR2: MNHEY and SVGEGT.

This chain joins TRBV14 and TRBJ1-2; tentatively, D is TRBD1 (6 bases). CDR1 and CDR2 (germline): SGHDN, FVKESK. Trimming shortened V by 4 bases and J by 1 base, and 13 bases separated the two germline ends. This CDR3 contains 15 residues. This CDR3 reads CASSPRDIVNYGYTF. Here the CDR3 DNA reads TGTGCCAGCAGCCCCCGGGACATCGTTAACTATGGCTACACCTTC.